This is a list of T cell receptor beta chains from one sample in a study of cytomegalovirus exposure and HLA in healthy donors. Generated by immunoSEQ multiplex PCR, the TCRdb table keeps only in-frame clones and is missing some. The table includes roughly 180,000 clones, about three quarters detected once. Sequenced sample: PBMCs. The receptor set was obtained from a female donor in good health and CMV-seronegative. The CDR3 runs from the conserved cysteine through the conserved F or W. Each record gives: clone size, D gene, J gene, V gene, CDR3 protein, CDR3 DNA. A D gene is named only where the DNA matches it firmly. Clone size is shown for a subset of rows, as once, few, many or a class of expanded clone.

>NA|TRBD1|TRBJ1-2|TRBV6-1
CASSERQGYGYTF
TGTGCCAGCAGTGAACGACAGGGTTATGGCTACACCTTC
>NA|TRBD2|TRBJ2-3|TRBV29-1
CSVEGMAGDLGTQYF
TGCAGCGTTGAGGGGATGGCGGGAGACTTAGGTACGCAGTATTTT
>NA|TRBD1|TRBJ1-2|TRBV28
CASRSARQGPYGYTF
TGTGCCAGCAGATCCGCCCGACAGGGACCCTATGGCTACACCTTC
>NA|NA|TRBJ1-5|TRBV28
CASSSLGQPQHF
TGTGCCAGCAGTTCCCTCGGGCAGCCCCAGCATTTT
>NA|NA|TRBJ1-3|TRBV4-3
CASSQDLGASSGNTIYF
TGCGCCAGCAGCCAAGATCTGGGGGCGAGCTCTGGAAACACCATATATTTT
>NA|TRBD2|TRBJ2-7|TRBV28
CASSYWGGLAGGTTHYEQYF
TGTGCCAGCAGCTATTGGGGTGGCCTAGCGGGAGGCACTACACACTACGAGCAGTACTTC
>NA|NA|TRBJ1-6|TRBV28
CASSLDGHSPLHF
TGTGCCAGCAGTTTGGATGGGCACTCACCCCTCCACTTT
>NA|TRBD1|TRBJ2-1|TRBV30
CAWTAGDRVDEQFF
TGTGCCTGGACTGCGGGGGACAGGGTGGATGAGCAGTTCTTC
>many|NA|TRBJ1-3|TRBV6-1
CASSQDYSGNTIYF
TGTGCCAGCAGCCAGGACTACTCTGGAAACACCATATATTTT
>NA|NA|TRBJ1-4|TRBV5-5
CASRGNTATNEKLFF
TGTGCCAGCAGAGGAAATACAGCAACTAATGAAAAACTGTTTTTT
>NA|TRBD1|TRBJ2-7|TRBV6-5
CASSYGGSGGLYEQYF
TGTGCCAGCAGTTACGGGGGGTCAGGGGGCTTGTACGAGCAGTACTTC
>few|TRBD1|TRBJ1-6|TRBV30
CAWKYADRVEAAPLHF
TGTGCCTGGAAATATGCGGACAGGGTGGAGGCGGCACCCCTCCACTTT
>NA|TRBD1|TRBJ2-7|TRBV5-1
CASSSMGQGGEQYF
TGCGCCAGCAGCTCAATGGGACAGGGTGGCGAGCAGTACTTC
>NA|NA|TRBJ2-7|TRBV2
CASSGNGLSSYEQYF
TGTGCCAGCAGTGGTAACGGACTAAGCTCCTACGAGCAGTACTTC
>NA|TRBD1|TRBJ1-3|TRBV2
CASRRQGPSGNTIYF
TGTGCCAGCAGGCGACAGGGCCCCTCTGGAAACACCATATATTTT
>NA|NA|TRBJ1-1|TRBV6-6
CASRPNGRGGTEAFF
TGTGCCAGCAGACCAAACGGCCGAGGAGGGACTGAAGCTTTCTTT
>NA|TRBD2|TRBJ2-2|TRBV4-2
CASSPPGGYSNTGELFF
TGTGCCAGCAGCCCACCGGGGGGGTATTCGAACACCGGGGAGCTGTTTTTT
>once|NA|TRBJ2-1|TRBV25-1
CASSRAAEANEQFF
TGTGCCAGCAGTCGAGCAGCGGAGGCTAATGAGCAGTTCTTC
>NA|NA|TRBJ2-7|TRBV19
CASSIGASEQYF
TGTGCCAGTAGTATAGGGGCGTCCGAGCAGTACTTC
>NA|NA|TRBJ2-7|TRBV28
CASSALYEQYF
TGTGCCAGCTCCGCGCTCTACGAGCAGTACTTC
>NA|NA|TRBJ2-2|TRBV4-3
CASSQGQGRAGELFF
TGCGCCAGCAGCCAAGGTCAGGGTAGGGCCGGGGAGCTGTTTTTT
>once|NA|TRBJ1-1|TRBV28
CASSLTGLGTEAFF
TGTGCCAGCAGTCTTACAGGCTTGGGGACTGAAGCTTTCTTT
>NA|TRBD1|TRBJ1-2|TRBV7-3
CASSSWTGPNYGYTF
TGTGCCAGCAGCTCTTGGACAGGGCCTAACTATGGCTACACCTTC
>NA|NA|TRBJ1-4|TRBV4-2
CASSSYLSRDPNEKLFF
TGTGCCAGCAGCTCCTACCTTTCCCGGGATCCTAATGAAAAACTGTTTTTT
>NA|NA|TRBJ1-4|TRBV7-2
CASSSDFGTREKLFF
TGTGCCAGCAGCTCGGACTTCGGGACTCGTGAAAAACTGTTTTTT
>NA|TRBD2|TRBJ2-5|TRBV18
CASSNQASGRETQYF
TGTGCCAGCTCCAACCAAGCTAGCGGGAGGGAGACCCAGTACTTC
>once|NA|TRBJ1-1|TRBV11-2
CASSPSRAEAFF
TGTGCCAGCAGCCCAAGCAGGGCTGAAGCTTTCTTT
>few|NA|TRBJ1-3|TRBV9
CASSVVGGRPSGNTIYF
TGTGCCAGCAGCGTAGTCGGGGGGCGCCCCTCTGGAAACACCATATATTTT
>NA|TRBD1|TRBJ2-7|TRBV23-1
CANSPRKPGQITYEQYF
TGCGCCAACAGTCCCCGCAAGCCGGGACAGATAACCTACGAGCAGTACTTC
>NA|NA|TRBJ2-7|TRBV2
CASSEYRGGDEQYF
TGTGCCAGCAGTGAATACAGGGGGGGAGACGAGCAGTACTTC
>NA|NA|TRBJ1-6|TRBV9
CASSPPAANSPLHF
TGTGCCAGCAGCCCCCCCGCGGCCAATTCACCCCTCCACTTT
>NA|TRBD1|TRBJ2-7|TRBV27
CASRAPTGRDEQYF
TGTGCCAGCAGAGCCCCGACAGGGAGAGACGAGCAGTACTTC
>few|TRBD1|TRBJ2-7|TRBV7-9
CASSLVRTGTHEQYF
TGTGCCAGCAGCTTAGTGAGGACAGGGACCCACGAGCAGTACTTC